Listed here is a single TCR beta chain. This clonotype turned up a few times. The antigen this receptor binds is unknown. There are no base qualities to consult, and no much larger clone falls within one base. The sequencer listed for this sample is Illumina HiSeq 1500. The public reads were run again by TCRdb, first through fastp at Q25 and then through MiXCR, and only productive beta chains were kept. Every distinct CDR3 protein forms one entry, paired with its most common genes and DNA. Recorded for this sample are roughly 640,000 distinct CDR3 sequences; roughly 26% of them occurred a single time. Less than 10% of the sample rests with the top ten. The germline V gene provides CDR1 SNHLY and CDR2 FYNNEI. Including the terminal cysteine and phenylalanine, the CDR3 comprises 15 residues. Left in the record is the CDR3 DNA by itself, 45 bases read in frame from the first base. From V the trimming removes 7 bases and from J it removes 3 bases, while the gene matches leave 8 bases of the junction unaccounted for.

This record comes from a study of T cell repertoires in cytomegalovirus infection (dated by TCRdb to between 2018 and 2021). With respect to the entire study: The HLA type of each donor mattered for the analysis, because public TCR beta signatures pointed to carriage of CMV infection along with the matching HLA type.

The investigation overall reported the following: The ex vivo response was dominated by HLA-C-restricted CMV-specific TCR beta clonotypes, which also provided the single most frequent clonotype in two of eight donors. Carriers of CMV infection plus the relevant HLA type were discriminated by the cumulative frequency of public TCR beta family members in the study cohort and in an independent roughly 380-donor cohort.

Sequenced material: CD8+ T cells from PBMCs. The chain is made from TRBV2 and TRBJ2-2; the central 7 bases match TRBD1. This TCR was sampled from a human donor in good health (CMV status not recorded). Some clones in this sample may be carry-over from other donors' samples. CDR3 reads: CASTSTGSDTGELFF. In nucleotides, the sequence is TGTGCCAGCACATCGACAGGGTCGGACACCGGGGAGCTGTTTTTT.